One and the same sample provided the 18 T cell receptor beta chains below, sequenced in a study of blood T cell repertoires in COVID-19. Method: immunoSEQ multiplex PCR; TCRdb's copy keeps in-frame clones and lacks some. The sample comprises fewer than 400,000 clones, roughly 90% of which are singletons, and about 1.7% rests with the top ten. Sequencing was performed on PBMCs or T cells enriched from blood (not recorded which). These receptors were obtained from a young woman who had recovered from COVID-19.

The chain is built from TRBV18 and TRBJ2-2; D is unclear. The V and J ends lost 2 bases and 0 bases respectively, with 7 bases between them. The CDR3 loop spans 15 amino acids. Germline V CDR1 and CDR2: KGHSH, LQKENI. The CDR3, as DNA: TGTGCCAGCTCACCAATATTCGCGAACACCGGGGAGCTGTTTTTT. This encodes CASSPIFANTGELFF.

The rearrangement links TRBV7-2 to TRBJ2-2, with D maybe TRBD2 (5 bases). The germline CDR1 and CDR2 sequences are SGHTA and FQGNSA. Deletions cut 5 bases from V and 2 bases from J, with 6 bases between. The CDR3 loop spans 13 amino acids. Here the CDR3 reads CASSRGNTGELFF. The CDR3 DNA reads TGTGCCAGCAGCCGGGGTAACACCGGGGAGCTGTTTTTT. The complete variable domain, with remaining parts taken from reference TRBV7-2 and TRBJ2-2, reads GAGVSQSPSNKVTEKGKDVELRCDPISGHTALYWYRQSLGQGLEFLIYFQGNSAPDKSGLPSDRFSAERTGGSVSTLTIQRTQQEDSAVYLCASSRGNTGELFFGEGSRLTVL.

The chain links TRBV6-1 to TRBJ2-5, with D maybe TRBD2 (6 bases). CDR1 is MNHNS and CDR2 is SASEGT in the germline V gene. The V end lost 1 base, the J end lost 4 bases, and 13 bases lay between the germline ends. The CDR3 is 15 amino acids. The CDR3 bases are TGTGCCAGCAGTGAAGTAGGAGGGGTGAGAGAGACCCAGTACTTC. Translated, it gives CASSEVGGVRETQYF.

The V call is TRBV24-1, the J call TRBJ2-5; 7 nucleotides align to TRBD2. The V gene end was trimmed by 2 bases and the J gene end by 5 bases; junction bases not matched to a gene: 16. CDR1 and CDR2 from the germline V gene are KGHDR and SFDVKD. CDR3 size: 18 residues. The chain's CDR3 is CATSDSAGVGRYGETQYF. The CDR3, as DNA: TGTGCCACCAGTGATTCTGCGGGGGTAGGCAGATACGGGGAGACCCAGTACTTC.

This sequence joins TRBV19 and TRBJ2-3; maybe TRBD2 (7 bases). Germline V CDR1 and CDR2: LNHDA, SQIVND (reference sequence). Trimming shortened V by 3 bases and J by 2 bases, and 21 bases separated the two germline ends. The CDR3 is 18 residues long. The CDR3, as DNA: TGTGCCAGTAGTATGTTTCGAGGGGGGGATTCAGACACAGATACGCAGTATTTT. Translated: CASSMFRGGDSDTDTQYF.

Here the CDR3 DNA reads TGTGCCAGCAGCTTTATGAATGCAGGGGACACTGAAGCTTTCTTT. Translating it yields CASSFMNAGDTEAFF. The rearrangement joins TRBV5-4 to TRBJ1-1; D possibly corresponds to TRBD1 (6 bases). The ends were cut back, 2 bases at V and 3 bases at J, with 14 bases in the middle. The germline V gene has CDR1 SGHNT and CDR2 YYREEE (reference sequence). CDR3 length equals 15 residues.

V and J are TRBV7-8 and TRBJ1-5; no clear D gene. The length of the CDR3 is 17 residues. V gave up 0 bases and J gave up 0 bases, with 12 bases separating them. CDR1 SGHVS and CDR2 FQNEAQ come from the germline V gene. For the CDR3, the DNA is TGTGCCAGCAGCTTAGCCCGGACTCCTAATAGCAATCAGCCCCAGCATTTT. Translated: CASSLARTPNSNQPQHF.

The chain recombines TRBV30 with TRBJ1-1; D not certain. The germline V and J ends were trimmed by 6 bases and 0 bases, with 14 bases remaining between them. Germline V gene data show CDR1 as GTSNPN and CDR2 as SVGIG (reference sequence). CDR3 length: 14 amino acids. CDR3 nucleotide sequence: TGTGCCTGTCGGGCCCGCGGGCTGAACACTGAAGCTTTCTTT. Its protein is CACRARGLNTEAFF.

The rearrangement uses TRBV15 and TRBJ2-5; TRBD1 matches at 7 bases. CDR3 length equals 16 residues. Germline values: CDR1 LNHNV, CDR2 YYDKDF (reference sequence). Trimming removed 1 base from V and 1 base from J; junction bases left unmatched: 6. The CDR3 nucleotides are TGTGCCACCAGCAGAGGTCCGGGACAGAGCCAAGAGACCCAGTACTTC. This codes for CATSRGPGQSQETQYF.

The rearrangement joins TRBV28 to TRBJ1-3, with 8 bases matching TRBD1. This CDR3 has 15 amino acids. Germline CDR1 reads MDHEN; CDR2 reads SYDVKM. V was pared by 7 bases and J by 8 bases, with 13 bases of the junction left unmatched. CDR3 DNA: TGTGCCAGCACTTCTTCTGACAGGGGTTTGGACACCATATATTTT. It codes for CASTSSDRGLDTIYF.

The chain recombines TRBV19 with TRBJ2-7, with D possibly being TRBD1 (6 bases). The V gene lost 5 bases and the J gene lost 2 bases, with 13 bases spanning the gap. The CDR3 totals 14 residues. The V gene's germline CDR1 is LNHDA and CDR2 SQIVND (reference sequence). The CDR3 sequence is CASSLQGSPYEQYF. In DNA form, the CDR3 reads TGTGCCAGTAGTCTACAGGGAAGCCCCTACGAGCAGTACTTC.

In the case of this clone: A read error may account for a junction end that differs from germline. The J gene is TRBJ2-5, the V gene TRBV2; 7 nucleotides line up with TRBD1. The CDR3 spans 18 residues. The V gene's germline CDR1 is SNHLY and CDR2 FYNNEI. CDR3 loop: CASSGFRGKGAPQETQYF. CDR3 in DNA: TGTGCCAGCAGTGGGTTTAGGGGTAAGGGGGCGCCCCAAGAAACCCAGTACTTC.

This clone was observed a single time. The gene calls are TRBV29-1 and TRBJ1-1; the match to TRBD1 covers 8 bases. Germline CDR1 and CDR2: SQVTM and ANQGSEA. The junction had 10 bases not matched to a gene; V was cut back by 6 bases and J by 4 bases. CDR3 size: 14 residues. In DNA form, the CDR3 reads TGCAGCGTAGTAAAAGACAGGGGTGGCACTGAAGCTTTCTTT. It encodes CSVVKDRGGTEAFF. Supplemented by reference TRBV29-1 and TRBJ1-1, the full variable domain reads SAVISQKPSRDICQRGTSLTIQCQVDSQVTMMFWYRQQPGQSLTLIATANQGSEATYESGFVIDKFPISRPNLTFSTLTVSNMSPEDSSIYLCSVVKDRGGTEAFFGQGTRLTVV.

The chain links TRBV19 to TRBJ2-7; tentative D call: TRBD2 (6 bases). The V and J ends lost 6 bases and 9 bases respectively, with 24 bases between them. The CDR3 length is 15 residues. CDR1 and CDR2 (germline): LNHDA, SQIVND (reference sequence). CDR3 nucleotide sequence: TGTGCCAGTAGCCCGTGGAGGGGTCTACCATCTGGGCAGTACTTC. Translated, it gives CASSPWRGLPSGQYF.

V gene TRBV19 combines with J gene TRBJ2-7; 14 bases line up with TRBD2. Per the germline V gene, CDR1 is LNHDA and CDR2 is SQIVND (reference sequence). J gave up 3 bases and V 2 bases, and 9 bases lay outside the gene matches. This CDR3 is built from 18 residues. This CDR3 is CASSIRDTGLAGVYEQYF. CDR3 nucleotides: TGTGCCAGTAGTATAAGGGACACGGGACTAGCGGGAGTCTACGAGCAGTACTTC.

This rearrangement joins TRBV5-1 to TRBJ2-1; 11 bases map to TRBD2. In germline, CDR1 is SGHRS, CDR2 YFSETQ. The V segment lost 0 bases and the J segment 1 base; nucleotides outside the gene matches: 6. The CDR3 totals 18 residues. The DNA for the CDR3 is TGCGCCAGCAGCTTGGGTTTGCTAGCGGGAGGATCCTACAATGAGCAGTTCTTC. It specifies CASSLGLLAGGSYNEQFF.

The chain uses TRBV7-8 and TRBJ1-2, with D possibly TRBD1 on 6 matching bases. From germline, CDR1 is SGHVS and CDR2 FQNEAQ. This CDR3 region has 14 residues. V lost 1 base, J lost 4 bases, and 10 bases lay in between. DNA of the CDR3: TGTGCCAGCAGCTTAGACAGGGTGCTCTATGGCTACACCTTC. This sequence encodes CASSLDRVLYGYTF.

In its sample, this clone was seen a few times. This rearrangement joins TRBV7-9 to TRBJ1-1; TRBD1 is a possible D gene (6 bases). Germline lookup yields CDR1 SEHNR and CDR2 FQNEAQ (reference sequence). Trimming removed 0 bases at V and 14 bases at J, with 16 bases between. The CDR3 is made up of 13 amino acids. The CDR3 sequence: CASSLARDTGTFF. The CDR3 bases are TGTGCCAGCAGCTTAGCGAGGGATACAGGGACCTTCTTT.